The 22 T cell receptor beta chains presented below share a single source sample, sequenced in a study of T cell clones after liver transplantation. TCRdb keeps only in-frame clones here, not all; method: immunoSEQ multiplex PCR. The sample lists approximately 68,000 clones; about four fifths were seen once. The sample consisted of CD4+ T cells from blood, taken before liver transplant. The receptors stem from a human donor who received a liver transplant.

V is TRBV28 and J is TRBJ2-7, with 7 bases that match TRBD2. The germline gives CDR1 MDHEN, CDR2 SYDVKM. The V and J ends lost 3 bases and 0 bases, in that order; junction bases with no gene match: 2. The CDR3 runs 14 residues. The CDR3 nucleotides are TGTGCCAGCAGTTTCAGCGGGGACTCCTACGAGCAGTACTTC. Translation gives CASSFSGDSYEQYF.

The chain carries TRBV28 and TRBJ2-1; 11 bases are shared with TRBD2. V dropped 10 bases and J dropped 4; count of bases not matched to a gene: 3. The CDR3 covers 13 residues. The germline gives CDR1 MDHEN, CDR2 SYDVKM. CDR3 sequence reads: CAIRLAGYNEQFF. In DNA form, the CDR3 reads TGTGCCATCCGACTAGCGGGGTACAATGAGCAGTTCTTC.

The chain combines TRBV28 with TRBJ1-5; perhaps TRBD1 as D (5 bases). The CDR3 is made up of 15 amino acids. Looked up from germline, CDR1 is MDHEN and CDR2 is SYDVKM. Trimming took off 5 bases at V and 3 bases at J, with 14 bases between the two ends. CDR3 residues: CASSPNSGYNQPQHF. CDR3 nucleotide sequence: TGTGCCAGCAGTCCGAACTCAGGGTACAATCAGCCCCAGCATTTT.

CDR3 nucleotide sequence: TGCAGCGTTGAAGTCGGGGGGAATCAGCCCCAGCATTTT. It encodes CSVEVGGNQPQHF. V gene TRBV29-1 combines with J gene TRBJ1-5; weak D call: TRBD1 (5 bases). The V end lost 1 base, the J end lost 4 bases, and 8 bases lay between the germline ends. Germline V lookup: CDR1 SQVTM, CDR2 ANQGSEA. CDR3 size: 13 residues.

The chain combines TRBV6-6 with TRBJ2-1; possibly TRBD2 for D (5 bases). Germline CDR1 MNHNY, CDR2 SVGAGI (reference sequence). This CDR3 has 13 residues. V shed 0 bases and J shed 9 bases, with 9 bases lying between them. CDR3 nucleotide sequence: TGTGCCAGCAGTTACTCGATAGGGAGTGAGCAGTTCTTC. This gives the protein CASSYSIGSEQFF.

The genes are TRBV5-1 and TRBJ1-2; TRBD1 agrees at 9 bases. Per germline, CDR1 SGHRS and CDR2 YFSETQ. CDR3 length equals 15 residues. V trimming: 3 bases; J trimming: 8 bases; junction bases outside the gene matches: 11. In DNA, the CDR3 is TGCGCCAGCAGCTGGGGGACAGGGCCTTTCGAGGGCTACACCTTC. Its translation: CASSWGTGPFEGYTF.

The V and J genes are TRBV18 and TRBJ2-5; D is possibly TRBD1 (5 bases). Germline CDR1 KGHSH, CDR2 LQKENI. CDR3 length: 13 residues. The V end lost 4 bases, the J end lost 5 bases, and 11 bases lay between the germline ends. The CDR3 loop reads CASSLGPGETQYF. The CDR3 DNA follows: TGTGCCAGCTCACTTGGACCAGGGGAGACCCAGTACTTC.

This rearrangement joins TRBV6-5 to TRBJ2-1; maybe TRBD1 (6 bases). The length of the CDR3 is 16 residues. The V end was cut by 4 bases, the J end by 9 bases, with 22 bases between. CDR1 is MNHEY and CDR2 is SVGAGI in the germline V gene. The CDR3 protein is CASSFLTGVRGSEQFF. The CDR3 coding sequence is TGTGCCAGCAGTTTCCTTACCGGGGTAAGGGGGAGTGAGCAGTTCTTC.

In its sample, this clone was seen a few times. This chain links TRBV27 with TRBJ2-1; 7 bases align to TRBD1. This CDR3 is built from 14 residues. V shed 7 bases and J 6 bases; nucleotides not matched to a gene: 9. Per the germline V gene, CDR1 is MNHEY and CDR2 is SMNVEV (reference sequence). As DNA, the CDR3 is TGTGCCAGCACTTCCAGGACAGGACGCAATGAGCAGTTCTTC. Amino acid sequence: CASTSRTGRNEQFF.

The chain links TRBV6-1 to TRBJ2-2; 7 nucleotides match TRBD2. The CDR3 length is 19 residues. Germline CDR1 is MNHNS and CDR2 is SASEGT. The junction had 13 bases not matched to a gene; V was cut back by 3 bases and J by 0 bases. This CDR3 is CASSEGGIPVFANTGELFF. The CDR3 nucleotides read TGTGCCAGCAGTGAGGGAGGGATTCCCGTGTTCGCGAACACCGGGGAGCTGTTTTTT.

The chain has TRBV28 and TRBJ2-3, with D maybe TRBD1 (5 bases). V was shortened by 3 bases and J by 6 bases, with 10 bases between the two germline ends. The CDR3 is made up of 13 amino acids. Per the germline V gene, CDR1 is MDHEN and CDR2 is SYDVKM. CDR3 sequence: CASSFQGLDTQYF. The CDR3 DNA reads TGTGCCAGCAGTTTCCAGGGTCTTGATACGCAGTATTTT.

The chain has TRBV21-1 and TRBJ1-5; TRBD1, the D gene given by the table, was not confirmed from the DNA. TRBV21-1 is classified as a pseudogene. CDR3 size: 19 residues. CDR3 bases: TGTGCCAGCAGCAAAAACGGAACAGGGGAAGGGAATAGCAATCAGCCCCAGCATTTT. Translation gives CASSKNGTGEGNSNQPQHF.

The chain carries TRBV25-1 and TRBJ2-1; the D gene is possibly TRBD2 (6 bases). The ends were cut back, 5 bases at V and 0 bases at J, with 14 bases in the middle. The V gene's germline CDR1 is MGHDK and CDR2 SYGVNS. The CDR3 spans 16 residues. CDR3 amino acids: CASSWAREFSYNEQFF. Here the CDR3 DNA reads TGTGCCAGCAGTTGGGCCCGGGAGTTCTCCTACAATGAGCAGTTCTTC.

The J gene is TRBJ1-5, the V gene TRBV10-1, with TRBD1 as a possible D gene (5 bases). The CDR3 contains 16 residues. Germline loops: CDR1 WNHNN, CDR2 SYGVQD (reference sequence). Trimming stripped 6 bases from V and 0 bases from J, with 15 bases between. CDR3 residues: CASSPGGPGSNQPQHF. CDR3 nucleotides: TGCGCCAGCAGCCCCGGGGGACCGGGTAGCAATCAGCCCCAGCATTTT.

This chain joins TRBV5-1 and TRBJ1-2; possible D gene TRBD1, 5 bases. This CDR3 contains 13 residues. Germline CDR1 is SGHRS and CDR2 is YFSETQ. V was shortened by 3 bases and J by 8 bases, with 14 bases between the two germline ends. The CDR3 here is CASSSGRAGGYTF. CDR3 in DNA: TGCGCCAGCAGCTCGGGACGGGCGGGGGGCTACACCTTC.

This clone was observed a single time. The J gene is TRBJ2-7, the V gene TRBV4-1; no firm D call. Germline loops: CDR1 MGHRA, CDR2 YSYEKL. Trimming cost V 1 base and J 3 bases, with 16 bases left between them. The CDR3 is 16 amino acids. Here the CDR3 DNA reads TGCGCCAGCAGCCAAGCCCACCGCACCGGAGTCTACGAGCAGTACTTC. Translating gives CASSQAHRTGVYEQYF.

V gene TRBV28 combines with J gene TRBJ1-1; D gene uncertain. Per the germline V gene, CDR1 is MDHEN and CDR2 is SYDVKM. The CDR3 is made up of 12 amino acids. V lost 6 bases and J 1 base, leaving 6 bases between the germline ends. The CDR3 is CASRPTNTEAFF. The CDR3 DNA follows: TGTGCCAGCAGGCCCACGAACACTGAAGCTTTCTTT.

The DNA of the CDR3 is TGCGCCAGCAGCCTGAGCGGGAGGGTCGATCACGAGCAGTACTTC. Translating it yields CASSLSGRVDHEQYF. The rearrangement links TRBV5-1 to TRBJ2-7, with 10 bases fitting TRBD2. CDR1 and CDR2 from the germline V gene are SGHRS and YFSETQ. The CDR3 loop spans 15 amino acids. Trimming removed 4 bases from V and 5 bases from J; junction bases left unmatched: 9. Full variable domain (remainder filled in from reference TRBV5-1 and TRBJ2-7): KAGVTQTPRYLIKTRGQQVTLSCSPISGHRSVSWYQQTPGQGLQFLFEYFSETQRNKGNFPGRFSGRQFSNSRSEMNVSTLELGDSALYLCASSLSGRVDHEQYFGPGTRLTVT.

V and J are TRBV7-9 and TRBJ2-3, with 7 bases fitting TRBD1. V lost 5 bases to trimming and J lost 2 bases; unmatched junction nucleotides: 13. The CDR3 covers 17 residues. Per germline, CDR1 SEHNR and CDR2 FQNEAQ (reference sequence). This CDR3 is CASSVYGEGGFTDTQYF. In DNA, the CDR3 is TGTGCCAGCAGCGTGTATGGGGAAGGGGGCTTCACAGATACGCAGTATTTT.

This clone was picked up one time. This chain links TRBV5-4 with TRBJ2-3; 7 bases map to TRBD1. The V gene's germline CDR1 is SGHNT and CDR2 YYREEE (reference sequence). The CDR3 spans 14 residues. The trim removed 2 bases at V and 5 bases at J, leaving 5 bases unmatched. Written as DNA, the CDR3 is TGTGCCAGCAGCTTTCGGGCAGGGGGAGATACGCAGTATTTT. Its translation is CASSFRAGGDTQYF.

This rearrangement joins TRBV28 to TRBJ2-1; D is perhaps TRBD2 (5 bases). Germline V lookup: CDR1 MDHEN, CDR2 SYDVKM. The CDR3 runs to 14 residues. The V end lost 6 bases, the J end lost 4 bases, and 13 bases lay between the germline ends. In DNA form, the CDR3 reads TGTGCCAGCAGGGCCGGGATTTCGTACAATGAGCAGTTCTTC. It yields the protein CASRAGISYNEQFF.

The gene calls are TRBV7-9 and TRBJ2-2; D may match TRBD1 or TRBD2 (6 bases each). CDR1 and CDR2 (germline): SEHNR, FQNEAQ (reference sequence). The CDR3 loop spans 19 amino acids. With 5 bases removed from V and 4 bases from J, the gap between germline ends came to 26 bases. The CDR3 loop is CASSPSLGGRPLGTGELFF. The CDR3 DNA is TGTGCCAGCAGCCCGTCGCTTGGGGGGCGGCCCCTAGGCACCGGGGAGCTGTTTTTT. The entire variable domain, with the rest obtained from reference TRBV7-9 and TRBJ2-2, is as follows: DTGVSQNPRHKITKRGQNVTFRCDPISEHNRLYWYRQTLGQGPEFLTYFQNEAQLEKSRLLSDRFSAERPKGSFSTLEIQRTEQGDSAMYLCASSPSLGGRPLGTGELFFGEGSRLTVL.